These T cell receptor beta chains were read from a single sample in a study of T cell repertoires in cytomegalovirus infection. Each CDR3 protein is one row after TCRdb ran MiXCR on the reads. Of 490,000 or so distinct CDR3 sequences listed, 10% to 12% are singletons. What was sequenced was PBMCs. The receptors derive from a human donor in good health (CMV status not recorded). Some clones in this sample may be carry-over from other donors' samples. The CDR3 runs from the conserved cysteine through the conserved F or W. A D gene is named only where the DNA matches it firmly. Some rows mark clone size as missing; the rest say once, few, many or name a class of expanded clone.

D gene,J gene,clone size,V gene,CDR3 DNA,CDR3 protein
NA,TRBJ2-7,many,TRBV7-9,TGTGCCAGCAGCCCTGTGACAGGTTCGAACAACGAGCAGTACTTC,CASSPVTGSNNEQYF
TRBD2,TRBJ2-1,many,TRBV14,TGTGCCAGCAGCCAGACTAGCGGGAGGTCAAATGAGCAGTTCTTC,CASSQTSGRSNEQFF
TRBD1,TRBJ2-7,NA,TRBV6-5,TGTGCCAGCAGTCCCCCCGGACAGGGGACCCACGAGCAGTACTTC,CASSPPGQGTHEQYF
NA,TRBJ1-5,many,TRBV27,TGTGCCAGCAGGAGGATGACAGATAGCAATCAGCCCCAGCATTTT,CASRRMTDSNQPQHF
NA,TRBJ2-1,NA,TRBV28,TGTGCTAGCAGTCCAAATCACAGGGATTCCTACAATGAGCAGTTCTTC,CASSPNHRDSYNEQFF
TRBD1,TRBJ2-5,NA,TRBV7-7,TGTGCCAGCAGCTTTGACAGGGATCCGAGAGAGACCCAGTACTTC,CASSFDRDPRETQYF
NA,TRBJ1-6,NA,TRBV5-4,TGTGCCAGCAGCTTGTTCGTAAGTGCGGGGTATTCACCCCTCCACTTT,CASSLFVSAGYSPLHF
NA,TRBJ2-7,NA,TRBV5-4,TGTGCCAGCTCCCTTTTCGGGCGGAGGTACGAGCAGTACTTC,CASSLFGRRYEQYF
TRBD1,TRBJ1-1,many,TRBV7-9,TGTGCCAGCAGCTTAGCCGGGACAGGGGTCACTGAAGCTTTCTTT,CASSLAGTGVTEAFF
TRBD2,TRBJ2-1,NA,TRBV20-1,TGCAGTGTTGTAGCGGGGGGGGGGGATGAGCAGTTCTTC,CSVVAGGGDEQFF
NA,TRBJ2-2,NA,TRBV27,TGTGCCAGCAGTTCCCGGAGGGGGGAGACCGGGGAGCTGTTTTTT,CASSSRRGETGELFF
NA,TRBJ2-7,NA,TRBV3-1,TGTGCCAGCGGGCCTAGGGGGTGGTACGAGCAGTACTTC,CASGPRGWYEQYF
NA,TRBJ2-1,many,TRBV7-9,TGTGCCAGCAGCCCCGATCCGAGGGAGCAGTTCTTC,CASSPDPREQFF
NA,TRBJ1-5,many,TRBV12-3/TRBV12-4,TGTGCCAGCGCTTCCTCCGGGACCCAAGGAAACAATCAGCCCCAGCATTTT,CASASSGTQGNNQPQHF
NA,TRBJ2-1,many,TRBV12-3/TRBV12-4,TGTGCCAGCAGTTTCGAGGTCGGACAGTACAATGAGCAGTTCTTC,CASSFEVGQYNEQFF
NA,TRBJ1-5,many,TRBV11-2,TGTGCCAGCAGCTTCTCTGGGACCGGGGATCAGCCCCAGCATTTT,CASSFSGTGDQPQHF
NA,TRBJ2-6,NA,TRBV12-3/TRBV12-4,TGTGCCAGCAGTTTAAGGGACTTGTTAAGCTCTGGGGCCAACGTCCTGACTTTC,CASSLRDLLSSGANVLTF
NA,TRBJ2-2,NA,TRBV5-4,TGTGCCAGCAGCCGGAGCAAGGGTACCGGGGAGCTGTTTTTT,CASSRSKGTGELFF
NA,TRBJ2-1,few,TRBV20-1,TGCAGTGCTAGAGTTACAGCGAATGAGCAGTTCTTC,CSARVTANEQFF
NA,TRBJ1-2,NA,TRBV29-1,TGCAGCGTTGAAGGGGGGGGGGAAGGCTACACCTTC,CSVEGGGEGYTF
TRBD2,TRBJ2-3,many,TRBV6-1,TGTGCCAGCAGCGACCCGATTGGGGCTAGCGGTTGGGATACGCAGTATTTT,CASSDPIGASGWDTQYF
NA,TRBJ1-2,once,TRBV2,TGTGCCAGCAGCTACAGGGCAGATGGCTACACCTTC,CASSYRADGYTF
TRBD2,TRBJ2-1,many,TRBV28,TGTGCCAGCAGGAACAGCGGGAGGCACAATGAGCAGTTCTTC,CASRNSGRHNEQFF
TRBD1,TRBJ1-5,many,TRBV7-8,TGTGCCAGCAGCAACACAGGGGGCCAGCCCCAGCATTTT,CASSNTGGQPQHF
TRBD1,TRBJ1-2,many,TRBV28,TGTGCCAGCAGCCTCAGGGGGGTCTATGGCTACACCTTC,CASSLRGVYGYTF
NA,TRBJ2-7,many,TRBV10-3,TGTGCCATCAGTGAGGCTCAAACGACGGGGGCCTCTACCTACGAGCAGTACTTC,CAISEAQTTGASTYEQYF
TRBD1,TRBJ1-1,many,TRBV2,TGTGCCAGCAGAGACCCGGGACAGGGGCGGAACACTGAAGCTTTCTTT,CASRDPGQGRNTEAFF
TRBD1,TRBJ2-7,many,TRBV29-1,TGCAGCGTTGAAGCCCGGGACAGGGGGTCGAACGAGCAGTACTTC,CSVEARDRGSNEQYF
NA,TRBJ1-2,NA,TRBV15,TGTGCCACCAGCCCCCGACCCGTGGAGTCACCGGATTATGGCTACACCTTC,CATSPRPVESPDYGYTF
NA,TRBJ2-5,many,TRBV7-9,TGTGCCAGCACCGCGTCTTTGGGCCAGACCCAGTACTTC,CASTASLGQTQYF
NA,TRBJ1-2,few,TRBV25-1,TGTGCCAGCAGTGTGCCGGGAGGCGGCTATGGCTACACCTTC,CASSVPGGGYGYTF
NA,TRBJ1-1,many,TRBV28,TGTGCCAGCAGCCCGGACAGAACTGAAGCTTTCTTT,CASSPDRTEAFF
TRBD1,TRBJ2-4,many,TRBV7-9,TGTGCCAGCAGCTTCCAGGGGGCGCGGAACATTCAGTACTTC,CASSFQGARNIQYF
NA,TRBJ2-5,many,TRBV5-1,TGCGCCAGCAGCTTGGTTCCAGTACAAGAGACCCAGTACTTC,CASSLVPVQETQYF
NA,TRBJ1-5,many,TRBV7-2,TGTGCCAGCAGCTTAACCGGGGTCCAGCCCCAGCATTTT,CASSLTGVQPQHF
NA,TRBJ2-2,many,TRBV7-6,TGTGCCAGCAGCCACACCGGGGACGCCGGGGAGCTGTTTTTT,CASSHTGDAGELFF
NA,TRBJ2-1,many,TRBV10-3,TGTGCCATCAGTGACGGGTACAATGAGCAGTTCTTC,CAISDGYNEQFF
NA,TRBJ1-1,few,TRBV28,TGTGCCAGCAGTTTCCTCAGGAAAGCTTTCTTT,CASSFLRKAFF
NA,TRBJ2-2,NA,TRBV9,TGTGCCAGCAGCGTAAGCGCCGGGGAGCTGTTTTTT,CASSVSAGELFF
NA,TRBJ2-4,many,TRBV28,TGTGCCAGCAGTGACGGGGCTCAGTACTTC,CASSDGAQYF
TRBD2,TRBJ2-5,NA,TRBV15,TGTGCCACCAGCAGAGTGGCCGGCGGGGGAATTCAAGGGACCCAGTACTTC,CATSRVAGGGIQGTQYF
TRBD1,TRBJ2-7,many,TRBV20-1,TGCAGTGCTCGACAGGGAGCCTACGAGCAGTACTTC,CSARQGAYEQYF
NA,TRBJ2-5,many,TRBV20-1,TGCAGTGCTAGTATAGGTACTGAAGATCGGGAGACCCAGTACTTC,CSASIGTEDRETQYF
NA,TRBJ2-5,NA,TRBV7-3,TGTGCCAGCAGCTTAGAGGCGGGGGAGACCCAGTACTTC,CASSLEAGETQYF
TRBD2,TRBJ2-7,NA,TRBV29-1,TGCAGCGTTGAAAGACTAGCGGGAGTCCGCCAATACTTC,CSVERLAGVRQYF
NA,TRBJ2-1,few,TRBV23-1,TGCGCCAGCAGTCCGCTAGTACCCTACAATGAGCAGTTCTTC,CASSPLVPYNEQFF
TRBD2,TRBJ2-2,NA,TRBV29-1,TGCAGCGTCCGCACACTAGCGGGGGGGCTAACGGACGGGGAGCTGTTTTTT,CSVRTLAGGLTDGELFF
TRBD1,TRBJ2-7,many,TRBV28,TGTGCCGTCGACTTTCCGGGACAGGGGTACGAGCAGTACTTC,CAVDFPGQGYEQYF
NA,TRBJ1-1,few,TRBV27,TGTGCCAGCAGTCCCCTGGGCAGTATTATCGAAGCTTTCTTT,CASSPLGSIIEAFF